One and the same sample provided the 17 T cell receptor beta chains below, sequenced in a study of T cell responses to AZD1222 COVID-19 vaccine. Only in-frame clones appear in the TCRdb table, and some are missing; sequencing was by immunoSEQ multiplex PCR. The repertoire holds 70,000 to 95,000 clones, roughly 90% seen once, with about 8% in the top ten. The sample consisted of peripheral blood, taken 28 days after the second AZD1222 dose. These receptors originate from an adult who received the AZD1222 COVID-19 vaccine.

CDR3 protein: CASSQETVEQFF. The CDR3 DNA reads as TGTGCCAGCAGCCAAGAAACTGTTGAGCAGTTCTTC. V is TRBV7-8 and J is TRBJ2-1; no clear D. V lost 5 bases, J lost 9 bases, and 11 bases lay in between. The CDR3 extends over 12 amino acids. Germline CDR1 SGHVS, CDR2 FQNEAQ.

This clone came up once. V usage is TRBV5-1 and J usage is TRBJ2-4; D unclear. Trimming removed 3 bases from V and 0 bases from J, with 10 bases in between. This CDR3 has 15 amino acids. The V gene's germline CDR1 is SGHRS and CDR2 YFSETQ. The CDR3 sequence is CASSSGPVAKNIQYF. The CDR3 nucleotides are TGCGCCAGCAGCTCCGGTCCGGTAGCCAAAAACATTCAGTACTTC. The full variable domain, in which reference TRBV5-1 and TRBJ2-4 provide the parts outside the CDR3, is KAGVTQTPRYLIKTRGQQVTLSCSPISGHRSVSWYQQTPGQGLQFLFEYFSETQRNKGNFPGRFSGRQFSNSRSEMNVSTLELGDSALYLCASSSGPVAKNIQYFGAGTRLSVL.

J is TRBJ2-7 and V is TRBV27, with TRBD2 matching over 12 bases. The CDR3 runs 15 residues. V trimming: 6 bases; J trimming: 2 bases; junction bases outside the gene matches: 5. Germline V gene sequence: CDR1 MNHEY, CDR2 SMNVEV (reference sequence). In DNA, the CDR3 is TGTGCCAGCAGGGCGAGGACTAGCGGGACCTACGAGCAGTACTTC. Translation: CASRARTSGTYEQYF.

This chain connects TRBV27 to TRBJ1-6; D call uncertain. Trimming stripped 5 bases from V and 10 bases from J, with 15 bases between. The CDR3 loop spans 14 amino acids. CDR1 MNHEY and CDR2 SMNVEV come from the germline V gene (reference sequence). The CDR3 region has the DNA TGTGCCAGCAGTCCCCTCCAGGTGGAGTCACCCCTCCACTTT. Its protein product is CASSPLQVESPLHF.

The chain couples TRBV19 to TRBJ1-5; D unresolved. The germline V gene encodes CDR1 LNHDA and CDR2 SQIVND (reference sequence). This CDR3 has 13 amino acids. With 6 bases removed from V and 2 bases from J, the gap between germline ends came to 8 bases. CDR3 nucleotide sequence: TGTGCCAGTAGGATGGGAGGCAATCAGCCCCAGCATTTT. Residues: CASRMGGNQPQHF.

The chain employs TRBV2 and TRBJ1-1; 9 nucleotides line up with TRBD1. CDR3 size: 15 residues. With V trimmed by 8 bases and J by 1 base, 8 bases remained unmatched. CDR1 SNHLY and CDR2 FYNNEI come from the germline V gene. CDR3 loop: CASGGTGIRNTEAFF. CDR3 sequence (DNA): TGTGCCAGCGGTGGGACAGGGATTCGGAACACTGAAGCTTTCTTT.

J is TRBJ2-1 and V is TRBV11-2; 7 bases align to TRBD2. This CDR3 has 16 amino acids. V was clipped by 2 bases and J by 6 bases; unmatched bases: 10. Germline CDR1 and CDR2: SGHAT and FQNNGV. The CDR3 sequence: CASSLFGGSTGNEQFF. CDR3 sequence (DNA): TGTGCCAGCAGCTTATTCGGCGGGAGTACCGGCAATGAGCAGTTCTTC.

V and J are TRBV7-9 and TRBJ2-1, with D possibly being TRBD2 (6 bases). CDR1 is SEHNR and CDR2 is FQNEAQ in the germline V gene (reference sequence). Between the trimmed V and J ends, which lost 1 base and 3 bases, there was a span of 7 bases. The CDR3 is 14 amino acids. CDR3 DNA: TGTGCCAGCAGCTTAGACGGGGGCTACAATGAGCAGTTCTTC. It yields the protein CASSLDGGYNEQFF. Drawing the rest from reference TRBV7-9 and TRBJ2-1, the complete variable domain is DTGVSQNPRHKITKRGQNVTFRCDPISEHNRLYWYRQTLGQGPEFLTYFQNEAQLEKSRLLSDRFSAERPKGSFSTLEIQRTEQGDSAMYLCASSLDGGYNEQFFGPGTRLTVL.

This clone has a single count. The chain recombines TRBV15 with TRBJ2-1; TRBD2 might be the D (7 bases). The V end lost 1 base, the J end lost 9 bases, and 13 bases lay between the germline ends. Germline-derived CDR1 and CDR2 are LNHNV and YYDKDF (reference sequence). The CDR3 sequence is 14 residues long. CDR3 nucleotide sequence: TGTGCCACCAGCAGAGGGGGGGGCGGGAGTGAGCAGTTCTTC. This sequence encodes CATSRGGGGSEQFF.

This chain joins TRBV14 and TRBJ2-1; D call uncertain. Germline V lookup: CDR1 SGHDN, CDR2 FVKESK. The CDR3 sequence is 15 residues long. Trimming left V 0 bases short and J 0 bases short, with 6 bases between. CDR3 sequence (DNA): TGTGCCAGCAGCCAAGAGCGGATCTCCTACAATGAGCAGTTCTTC. The encoded protein is CASSQERISYNEQFF.

This rearrangement joins TRBV10-3 to TRBJ1-1, with D unresolved. CDR1 ENHRY and CDR2 SYGVKD come from the germline V gene. The CDR3 has 14 residues. V lost 6 bases and J 0 bases, leaving 11 bases between the germline ends. The CDR3 reads CAIREAEMNTEAFF. The CDR3, as DNA: TGTGCCATCAGGGAAGCGGAGATGAACACTGAAGCTTTCTTT.

This clone was seen once. V usage is TRBV7-9 and J usage is TRBJ2-7; TRBD1 matches at 8 bases. The CDR3 length is 14 residues. V lost 5 bases and J lost 2; bases outside the gene matches: 5. CDR1 is SEHNR and CDR2 is FQNEAQ in the germline V gene (reference sequence). The CDR3 loop is CASSTGQGTYEQYF. The CDR3 nucleotides read TGTGCCAGCAGCACCGGACAGGGAACCTACGAGCAGTACTTC.

This chain links TRBV5-1 with TRBJ1-1, with 8 positions matching TRBD1. The germline gives CDR1 SGHRS, CDR2 YFSETQ. The CDR3 consists of 14 residues. The trim removed 5 bases at V and 1 base at J, leaving 4 bases unmatched. Here the CDR3 DNA reads TGCGCCAGCAGGCGGACAGGGCAGAACACTGAAGCTTTCTTT. This codes for CASRRTGQNTEAFF.

The V call is TRBV29-1, the J call TRBJ2-7; TRBD2 is a possible D gene (6 bases). CDR3 size: 16 residues. V dropped 1 base and J dropped 3 bases, with 19 bases sitting between them. Germline V gene data show CDR1 as SQVTM and CDR2 as ANQGSEA. The CDR3 here is CSVEVNSGSGGYEQYF. The DNA of the CDR3 is TGCAGCGTTGAAGTAAACTCAGGGTCCGGGGGCTACGAGCAGTACTTC.

This clone was recorded only once. V gene TRBV9 combines with J gene TRBJ2-7; 8 positions agree with TRBD1. The CDR3 is 13 amino acids. The ends lost 5 bases at V and 5 bases at J; junction bases unmatched: 6. Germline CDR1 SGDLS, CDR2 YYNGEE. CDR3 DNA sequence: TGTGCCAGCAGTCTCGGACAGGGCAACGAGCAGTACTTC. This translates into CASSLGQGNEQYF.

This rearrangement joins TRBV28 to TRBJ1-2; D is perhaps TRBD1 (6 bases). V lost 8 bases and J lost 12, with 25 bases in between. CDR3 length equals 14 residues. Germline CDR1 and CDR2: MDHEN and SYDVKM. The CDR3 region is CASGDITGSGRHTF. The DNA for the CDR3 is TGTGCCAGCGGGGACATAACCGGCAGCGGGAGACACACCTTC.

Here the CDR3 DNA reads TGTGCCAGCAGCCTCGACAGGGCCCCCTTCAATGAGCAGTTCTTC. Translating gives CASSLDRAPFNEQFF. The V call is TRBV6-4, the J call TRBJ2-1, with TRBD1 matching 7 bases. Germline V gene data show CDR1 as MRHNA and CDR2 as SNTAGT. With V trimmed by 6 bases and J by 6 bases, 11 bases remained unmatched. The CDR3 consists of 15 residues.